The clone carrying this TCR beta chain was detected a few times. The antigen remains undetermined. The data stem from a study of identical twins. Study results and limitations: Where beta out-of-frame sequences were concerned, excess twin sharing was weaker. Not following the same donors, the study drew its conclusions from cross-sectional statistical analysis. Clonotypes of the beta chain that were abundant in cord blood carried fewer insertions (memory repertoires showed none).

TCRdb fed the 5' RACE reads into MiXCR, producing one record per CDR3 protein. The sample includes approximately 260,000 distinct CDR3 sequences, more than 13% seen only once; the top ten take approximately 10%. The CDR3 runs 13 residues. The germline gives CDR1 DFQATT, CDR2 SNEGSKA (reference sequence). V was cut by 6 bases and J by 5 bases, with 16 bases left in between. The chain recombines TRBV20-1 with TRBJ2-5; maybe TRBD2 (5 bases). The clonotype originates from a woman between 18 and 29 years old in good health. Sequencing used memory (CD45RO+) T cells sorted from blood. This CDR3 reads CSAQAASLETQYF. The CDR3 DNA sequence: TGCAGTGCCCAGGCGGCTAGCCTGGAGACCCAGTACTTC.